This TCR beta chain was sequenced for a study of T cells in tuberculosis (dated by TCRdb to between 2017 and 2018). Background on the whole study: To characterize T cells specific for the mycobacterial lipid antigen glucose monomycolate (GMM), the study used CD1B tetramers together with high-throughput TCR immunosequencing. A South African clinical cohort compared IGRA-negative adolescents, IGRA-positive adolescents with latent tuberculosis and adults with active tuberculosis, ten per group. Active tuberculosis patient PBMC were archived before or within 7 days of starting standard anti-tuberculosis treatment. Study-wide findings and limitations: Smaller mean NN-distances to GMM-specific TCRs were observed in active tuberculosis TCR-alpha repertoires than in IGRA-negative controls, suggesting clonal expansion of GMM-specific TCRs. The smaller NN-distances in active tuberculosis patients were driven in part by shorter CDR3-alpha lengths, while the difference seen for TCR-beta was not statistically significant. With the diverse GMM-specific repertoire as input, a classifier achieved more than 85% accuracy (AUROC about 0.93), whereas GEM motif frequencies as input gave 70% accuracy. Clinical samples were selected based on the availability of cryopreserved specimens, with adults included as active tuberculosis cases and adolescents included as controls.

The intended sense of this specimen's time point label: new active TB diagnosis, blood taken before or within 7 days of starting treatment. The active tuberculosis patients were newly diagnosed, HIV-seronegative South African adults aged 18 years or older. Confirmation of active tuberculosis came from positive sputum smear microscopy and/or a positive M. tuberculosis culture. Immunosequencing was performed on unsorted cryopreserved PBMC and covered around 91,000 T cells per clinical donor on average. The immunoSEQ multiplex PCR assay was used to generate TCR libraries, with TCR-beta and/or TCR-alpha/delta assays applied to each sample. Amplified TCR libraries were sequenced on the Illumina high-throughput platform. The paper's data handling went like this. Clustering and dimensionality reduction relied on pairwise TCRdist distances among GMM-specific receptors from T cells that were either sorted ex vivo or expanded in vitro. The score assigned to each clinical repertoire was mean NN-distance, meaning the average TCRdist to the nearest 10% of tetramer-positive reference sequences. GEM TCR motif frequency was calculated as the fraction of unique TCRs that matched known GEM sequences in V/J usage and CDR3 length. Linear discriminant analysis with leave-one-out cross-validation, implemented in scikit-learn, was used to classify active tuberculosis. Imported from immuneACCESS, the table was reduced by TCRdb to in-frame sequences with V and J called. These copies leave out some clones; in studies compared against another copy, an unresolved V gene accounts for under half, and the cause of the remainder is not known. Clonal size and the V and J genes are those of that table, whereas D and trimming came from the DNA. This sample is represented by about 40,000 clones; approximately 94% of them were singletons. The ten largest clonotypes hold around 4.2% of the sample.

Of note for this clone: The clone's antigen remains unknown. No much larger clone is present one base from it, and per-base qualities are unavailable.

Counted from cysteine to phenylalanine, this CDR3 has 13 amino acids. Only CDR3 DNA remains: 39 bases, in frame from the first base. The trim is 2 bases for V and 5 bases for J, with a gap of 9 bases between the germline ends. From the germline V gene, CDR1 is MNHEY and CDR2 is SVGAGI. The V gene is TRBV6-5 and the J gene is TRBJ2-5, with a weak D call of TRBD2 (6 bases match). The sample was PBMCs, taken at tuberculosis diagnosis. This receptor was obtained from an adult with tuberculosis. The DNA reads TGTGCCAGCAGTTACCCGGGGGAGGAGACCCAGTACTTC. The encoded protein is CASSYPGEETQYF.